A selection of T cell receptor beta chains follows, all from one sample in a study of spatial heterogeneity in lung cancer. Using its own MiXCR run on the 5' RACE reads, TCRdb lists one record per CDR3 protein. This table holds roughly 4,300 distinct CDR3 sequences, 8.5% to 10% found once. Sequenced here: PBMCs, sampled at surgery. The receptors were gathered from a male donor with early-stage non-small cell lung cancer. Each CDR3 is given with its conserved first and last residue. The D gene is left open where the match is weak. Some rows mark clone size as missing; the rest say once, few, many or name a class of expanded clone.

size,D,J,V,CDR3,DNA
many,-,TRBJ2-1,TRBV9,CASSVNQGRTEQFF,TGTGCCAGCAGCGTAAATCAGGGGAGGACTGAGCAGTTCTTC
many,-,TRBJ1-5,TRBV19,CASSIGTSNQPQHF,TGTGCCAGTAGTATAGGGACGAGCAATCAGCCCCAGCATTTT
many,TRBD2,TRBJ2-7,TRBV25-1,CASSELGGSHEQYF,TGTGCCAGCAGTGAATTGGGAGGGTCCCACGAGCAGTACTTC
many,-,TRBJ1-4,TRBV7-8,CASSPDFFTTNEKLFF,TGTGCCAGCAGCCCGGACTTTTTTACAACTAATGAAAAACTGTTTTTT
many,TRBD2,TRBJ2-3,TRBV3-1,CASSQGAGGLTDTQYF,TGTGCCAGCAGCCAAGGGGCGGGGGGGCTCACAGATACGCAGTATTTT
many,-,TRBJ2-7,TRBV10-1,CASSSQGSSYEQYF,TGCGCCAGCAGTAGCCAGGGGAGCTCCTACGAGCAGTACTTC
many,-,TRBJ1-1,TRBV11-2,CASSLGANTEAFF,TGTGCCAGCAGCTTAGGTGCGAACACTGAAGCTTTCTTT
few,-,TRBJ2-7,TRBV18,CASSEGGQTEQYF,TGTGCCAGCTCGGAGGGGGGGCAGACCGAGCAGTACTTC
many,-,TRBJ2-5,TRBV19,CASSQLGRWQETQYF,TGTGCCAGTAGCCAACTTGGGCGTTGGCAAGAGACCCAGTACTTC
many,TRBD1,TRBJ2-7,TRBV20-1,CSASGTGDEQYF,TGCAGTGCCTCCGGGACAGGTGACGAGCAGTACTTC
many,-,TRBJ2-3,TRBV2,CASPGPMGADTQYF,TGTGCCAGCCCGGGACCCATGGGAGCAGATACGCAGTATTTT
many,TRBD1,TRBJ2-1,TRBV18,CASSPLAELGTVPQPNNEQFF,TGTGCCAGCTCACCACTTGCGGAGCTGGGGACAGTCCCTCAGCCCAACAATGAGCAGTTCTTC
many,TRBD2,TRBJ2-5,TRBV20-1,CSARTGTSQETQYF,TGCAGTGCTAGGACCGGGACTAGCCAAGAGACCCAGTACTTC
many,-,TRBJ2-3,TRBV6-6,CASSYRSHTDTQYF,TGTGCCAGCAGTTATAGGAGCCACACAGATACGCAGTATTTT
medium-sized,-,TRBJ1-1,TRBV6-2/TRBV6-3,CASSYSIGPGEAFF,TGTGCCAGCAGTTACTCGATCGGCCCGGGGGAGGCTTTCTTT
-,-,TRBJ2-3,TRBV19,CASSQLALGTDTQYF,TGTGCCAGTAGCCAATTAGCGTTAGGCACAGATACGCAGTATTTT
-,TRBD1,TRBJ2-5,TRBV7-2,CASSLATGAPGETQYF,TGTGCCAGCAGCTTAGCGACAGGGGCGCCGGGTGAGACCCAGTACTTC
many,-,TRBJ2-7,TRBV7-9,CASSLAASVYEQYF,TGTGCCAGCAGCTTAGCGGCCAGCGTCTACGAGCAGTACTTC
many,TRBD2,TRBJ2-5,TRBV2,CASSGSAGGKQETQYF,TGTGCCAGCAGTGGATCAGCGGGGGGAAAACAAGAGACCCAGTACTTC
few,-,TRBJ1-1,TRBV2,CASSNRDEAEAFF,TGTGCCAGCTCAAACAGGGACGAGGCTGAAGCTTTCTTT
many,TRBD1,TRBJ2-1,TRBV6-1,CASSPGQGANEQFF,TGTGCCAGCAGTCCGGGACAGGGGGCCAATGAGCAGTTCTTC
few,-,TRBJ1-1,TRBV5-1,CASSLEVSGGTEAFF,TGCGCCAGCAGCTTGGAAGTCTCAGGAGGAACTGAAGCTTTCTTT
many,-,TRBJ1-5,TRBV6-6,CASSYSFRTASNQPQHF,TGTGCCAGCAGTTACTCGTTCCGGACAGCGAGCAATCAGCCCCAGCATTTT
few,-,TRBJ2-7,TRBV20-1,CSAVSGLTFSYEQYF,TGCAGTGCAGTCTCGGGACTTACGTTCTCCTACGAGCAGTACTTC
many,-,TRBJ2-6,TRBV5-6,CASSLVPLSGANVLTF,TGTGCCAGCAGCTTGGTCCCGCTCTCTGGGGCCAACGTCCTGACTTTC
many,-,TRBJ2-1,TRBV29-1,CSVQKGMGRGVEQFF,TGCAGCGTCCAAAAGGGTATGGGTCGGGGTGTTGAGCAGTTCTTC
many,TRBD2,TRBJ2-3,TRBV7-9,CASSITDGGGDSTDTQYF,TGTGCCAGCAGCATAACCGACGGCGGGGGGGACAGCACAGATACGCAGTATTTT
-,-,TRBJ1-1,TRBV6-5,CASSYSLVDSNTEAFF,TGTGCCAGCAGTTACTCTTTGGTAGATTCGAACACTGAAGCTTTCTTT
many,-,TRBJ2-1,TRBV23-1,CASSPWDLARSSFF,TGCGCCAGCAGTCCGTGGGACCTCGCCAGGAGCAGTTTCTTC
once,-,TRBJ1-1,TRBV12-3/TRBV12-4,CASRLQLNTEAFF,TGTGCCAGCAGGTTACAACTGAACACTGAAGCTTTCTTT
many,-,TRBJ2-4,TRBV2,CASSEGGMGKNIQYF,TGTGCCAGCAGTGAAGGGGGAATGGGCAAAAACATTCAGTACTTC
many,-,TRBJ2-7,TRBV27,CASSSLGPYEQYF,TGTGCCAGCAGTTCCTTGGGACCCTACGAGCAGTACTTC
few,-,TRBJ2-3,TRBV20-1,CSASRRASDTQYF,TGCAGTGCCTCGCGCCGTGCCAGCGATACGCAGTATTTT
few,-,TRBJ2-5,TRBV7-2,CASSLQAGDQETQYF,TGTGCCAGCAGCCTCCAAGCCGGGGACCAAGAGACCCAGTACTTC
many,-,TRBJ2-7,TRBV12-3/TRBV12-4,CASSLTGYGYEQYF,TGTGCCAGCAGTTTAACCGGGTACGGCTACGAGCAGTACTTC
-,-,TRBJ1-4,TRBV9,CASSPPSEPGEKLFF,TGTGCCAGCAGCCCCCCTTCAGAACCGGGTGAAAAACTGTTTTTT
medium-sized,-,TRBJ1-5,TRBV19,CASSKNRDRNQPQHF,TGTGCCAGTAGTAAAAACAGGGATCGCAATCAGCCCCAGCATTTT
many,TRBD1,TRBJ1-6,TRBV5-1,CASSLNPGQGNSPLHF,TGCGCCAGCAGCTTGAATCCGGGACAGGGTAATTCACCCCTCCACTTT
medium-sized,TRBD1,TRBJ2-2,TRBV12-3/TRBV12-4,CASSFRQGAIGELFF,TGTGCCAGCAGTTTTCGGCAGGGGGCGATCGGGGAGCTGTTTTTT
few,-,TRBJ2-1,TRBV15,CATSRGAGFSEQFF,TGTGCCACCAGCAGAGGAGCAGGGTTCAGCGAGCAGTTCTTC
hyperexpanded,-,TRBJ1-2,TRBV6-5,CASKVKDTYRYGYTF,TGTGCCAGCAAAGTTAAGGACACCTACCGCTATGGCTACACCTTC
many,-,TRBJ2-7,TRBV7-9,CASSLSGDTTYEQYF,TGTGCCAGCAGCTTATCCGGGGACACTACCTACGAGCAGTACTTC
many,TRBD1,TRBJ2-1,TRBV7-8,CASSLVGRGQGSSEQFF,TGTGCCAGCAGCTTAGTGGGTAGGGGACAGGGAAGTAGTGAGCAGTTCTTC
few,TRBD1,TRBJ2-7,TRBV28,CAAKTGQGTEEQYF,TGTGCCGCGAAAACGGGACAGGGTACGGAAGAGCAGTACTTC
many,-,TRBJ2-1,TRBV7-2,CASSLGGDEQFF,TGTGCCAGCAGCTTAGGGGGGGATGAGCAGTTCTTC
many,TRBD1,TRBJ1-5,TRBV12-3/TRBV12-4,CASSLRTGVNQPQHF,TGTGCCAGCAGTTTACGGACAGGGGTAAATCAGCCCCAGCATTTT
-,-,TRBJ2-2,TRBV7-9,CASSQIPLRRSTGELFF,TGTGCCAGCAGCCAAATTCCACTCAGGCGGAGCACCGGGGAGCTGTTTTTT
many,TRBD2,TRBJ2-3,TRBV2,CASSDGTGGPVGTDTQYF,TGTGCCAGCAGTGATGGGACGGGGGGGCCAGTCGGAACAGATACGCAGTATTTT
-,TRBD2,TRBJ2-2,TRBV27,CASTAGWEPGELFF,TGTGCCAGCACAGCGGGATGGGAACCCGGGGAGCTGTTTTTT
medium-sized,-,TRBJ2-2,TRBV27,CASSFEYTGELFF,TGTGCCAGCAGTTTTGAGTACACCGGGGAGCTGTTTTTT
many,-,TRBJ2-6,TRBV19,CASREALSGANVLTF,TGTGCCAGTAGGGAGGCTCTCTCTGGGGCCAACGTCCTGACTTTC
many,TRBD2,TRBJ2-1,TRBV5-6,CASSHRSGGNEQFF,TGTGCCAGCAGTCACAGGTCGGGGGGAAATGAGCAGTTCTTC
many,TRBD2,TRBJ2-3,TRBV11-2,CASSSTTDSRGDTDTQYF,TGTGCCAGCAGCTCAACAACAGACTCGCGGGGGGACACAGATACGCAGTATTTT
many,TRBD2,TRBJ2-3,TRBV20-1,CSAIGLAGVGDTQYF,TGCAGTGCGATCGGACTAGCGGGGGTTGGAGATACGCAGTATTTT
many,-,TRBJ2-5,TRBV20-1,CSAYAGAPYTQYF,TGCAGTGCCTACGCGGGGGCTCCTTACACCCAGTACTTC
many,TRBD1,TRBJ2-3,TRBV5-6,CASSFGTGAPDTQYF,TGTGCCAGCAGCTTCGGGACAGGGGCCCCAGATACGCAGTATTTT
-,TRBD2,TRBJ2-2,TRBV5-1,CASSSEGLASGELFF,TGCGCCAGCAGCTCGGAGGGACTAGCGTCGGGGGAGCTGTTTTTT
many,-,TRBJ2-5,TRBV20-1,CSAAWGGGPGTQYF,TGCAGTGCCGCCTGGGGGGGCGGCCCAGGGACCCAGTACTTC